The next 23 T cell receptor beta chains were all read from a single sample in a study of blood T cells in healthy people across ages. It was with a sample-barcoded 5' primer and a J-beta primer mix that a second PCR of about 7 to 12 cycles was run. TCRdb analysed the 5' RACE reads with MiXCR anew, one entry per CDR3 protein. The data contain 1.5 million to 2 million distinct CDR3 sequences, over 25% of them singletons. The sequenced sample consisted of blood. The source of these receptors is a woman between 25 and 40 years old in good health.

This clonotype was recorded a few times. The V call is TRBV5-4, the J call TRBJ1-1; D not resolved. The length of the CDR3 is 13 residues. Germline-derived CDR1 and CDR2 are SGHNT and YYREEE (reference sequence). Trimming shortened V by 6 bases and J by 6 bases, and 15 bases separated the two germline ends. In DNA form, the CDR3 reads TGTGCCAGCAATAAGGAGGTAGAGGCTGAAGCTTTCTTT. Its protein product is CASNKEVEAEAFF.

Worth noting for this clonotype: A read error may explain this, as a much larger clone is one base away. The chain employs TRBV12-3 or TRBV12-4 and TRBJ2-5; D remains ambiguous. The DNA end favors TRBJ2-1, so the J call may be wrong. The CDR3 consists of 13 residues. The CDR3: CASSLVLQETQFF. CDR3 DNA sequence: TGTGCCAGCAGTTTAGTTCTTCAAGAGACCCAGTTCTTC.

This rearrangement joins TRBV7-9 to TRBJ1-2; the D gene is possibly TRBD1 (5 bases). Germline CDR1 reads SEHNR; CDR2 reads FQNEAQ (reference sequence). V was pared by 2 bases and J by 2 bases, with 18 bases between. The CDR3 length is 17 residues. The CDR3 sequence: CASSLTGTDTSNYGYTF. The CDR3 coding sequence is TGTGCCAGCAGCTTAACTGGGACCGACACCTCCAACTATGGCTACACCTTC.

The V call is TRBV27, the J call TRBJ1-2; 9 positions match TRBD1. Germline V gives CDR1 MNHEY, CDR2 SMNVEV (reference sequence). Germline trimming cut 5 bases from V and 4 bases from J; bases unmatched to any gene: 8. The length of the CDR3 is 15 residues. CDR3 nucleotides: TGTGCCAGCAGTGCGGGACAGGGCCAGCTCTATGGCTACACCTTC. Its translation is CASSAGQGQLYGYTF.

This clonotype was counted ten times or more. CDR3 residues: CSATDSSNSPLHF. The CDR3 DNA is TGCAGTGCAACGGACAGCAGCAATTCACCCCTCCACTTT. The V call is TRBV20-1, the J call TRBJ1-6, with a weak D call TRBD1 (6 bases). CDR3 length equals 13 residues. Trimming cost V 6 bases and J 7 bases, with 13 bases left between them. The germline V gene has CDR1 DFQATT and CDR2 SNEGSKA (reference sequence).

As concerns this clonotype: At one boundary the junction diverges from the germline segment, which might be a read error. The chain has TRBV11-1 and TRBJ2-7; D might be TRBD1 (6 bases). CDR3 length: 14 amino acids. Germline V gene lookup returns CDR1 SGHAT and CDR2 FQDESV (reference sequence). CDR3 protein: CARSPRGHSYEQYF. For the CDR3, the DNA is TGTGCCCGCAGCCCCAGGGGCCACTCCTACGAGCAGTACTTC.

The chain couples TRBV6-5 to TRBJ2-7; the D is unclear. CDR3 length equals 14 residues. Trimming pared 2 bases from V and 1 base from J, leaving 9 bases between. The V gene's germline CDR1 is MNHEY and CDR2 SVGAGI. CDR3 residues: CASSYRPFSYEQYF. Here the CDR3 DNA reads TGTGCCAGCAGTTACCGGCCCTTTTCCTACGAGCAGTACTTC.

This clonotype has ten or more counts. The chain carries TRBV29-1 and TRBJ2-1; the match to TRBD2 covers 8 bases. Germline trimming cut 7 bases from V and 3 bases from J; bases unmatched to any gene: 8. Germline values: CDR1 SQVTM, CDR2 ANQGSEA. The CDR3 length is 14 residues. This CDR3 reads CSAPGAGGYNEQFF. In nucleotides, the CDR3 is TGCAGCGCCCCGGGGGCGGGAGGCTACAATGAGCAGTTCTTC.

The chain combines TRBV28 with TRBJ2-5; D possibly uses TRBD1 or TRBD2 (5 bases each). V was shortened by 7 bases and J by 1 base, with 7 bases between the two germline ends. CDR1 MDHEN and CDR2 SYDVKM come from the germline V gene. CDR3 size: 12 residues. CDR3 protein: CASTRGQETQYF. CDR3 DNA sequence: TGTGCCAGCACGAGGGGCCAAGAGACCCAGTACTTC.

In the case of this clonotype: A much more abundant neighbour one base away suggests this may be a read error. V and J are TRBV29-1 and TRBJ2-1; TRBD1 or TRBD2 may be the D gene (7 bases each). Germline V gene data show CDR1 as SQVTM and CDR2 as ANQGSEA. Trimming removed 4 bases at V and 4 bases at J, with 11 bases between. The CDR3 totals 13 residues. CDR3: CSVAGGGYNEQFF. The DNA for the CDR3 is TGCAGCGTTGCAGGGGGGGGTTACAATGAGCAGTTCTTC.

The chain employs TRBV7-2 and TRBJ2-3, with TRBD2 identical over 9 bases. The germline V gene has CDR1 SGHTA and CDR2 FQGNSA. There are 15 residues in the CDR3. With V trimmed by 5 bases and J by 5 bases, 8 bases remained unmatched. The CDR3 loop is CASSQAGGGIDTQYF. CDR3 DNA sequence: TGTGCCAGCAGCCAAGCGGGGGGCGGTATAGATACGCAGTATTTT.

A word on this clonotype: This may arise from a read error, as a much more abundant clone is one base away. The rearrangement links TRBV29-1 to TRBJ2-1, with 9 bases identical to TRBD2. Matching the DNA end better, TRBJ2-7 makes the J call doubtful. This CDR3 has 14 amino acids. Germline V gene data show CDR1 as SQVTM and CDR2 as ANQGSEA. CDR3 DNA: TGCAGCGTCAAGCCCCTCGGGACTAGCAATGAGCAGTACTTC. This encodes CSVKPLGTSNEQYF.

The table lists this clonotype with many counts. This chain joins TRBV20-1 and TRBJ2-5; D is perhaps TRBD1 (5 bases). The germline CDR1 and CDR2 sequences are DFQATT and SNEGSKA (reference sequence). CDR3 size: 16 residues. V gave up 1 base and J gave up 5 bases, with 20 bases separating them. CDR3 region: CSARAYSRAMTETQYF. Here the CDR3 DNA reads TGCAGTGCTAGAGCATATTCCAGGGCGATGACGGAGACCCAGTACTTC.

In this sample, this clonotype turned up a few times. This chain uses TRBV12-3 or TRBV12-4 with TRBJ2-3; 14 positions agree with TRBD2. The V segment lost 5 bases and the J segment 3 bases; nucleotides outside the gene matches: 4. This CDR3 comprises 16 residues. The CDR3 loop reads CASSLWTSGGTDTQYF. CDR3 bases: TGTGCCAGCAGTCTGTGGACTAGCGGGGGGACAGATACGCAGTATTTT.

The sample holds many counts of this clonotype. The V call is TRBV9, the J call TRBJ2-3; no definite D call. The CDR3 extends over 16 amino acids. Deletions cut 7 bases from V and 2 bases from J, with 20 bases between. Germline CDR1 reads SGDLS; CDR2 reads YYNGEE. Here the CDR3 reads CASGVGTRSFTDTQYF. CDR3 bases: TGTGCCAGCGGGGTAGGTACGCGGAGCTTCACAGATACGCAGTATTTT.

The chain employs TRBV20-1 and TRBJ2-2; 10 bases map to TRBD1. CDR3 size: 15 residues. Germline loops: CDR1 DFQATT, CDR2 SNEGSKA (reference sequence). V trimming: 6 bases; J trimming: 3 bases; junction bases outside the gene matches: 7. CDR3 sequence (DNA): TGCAGTGCCACGACAGGGGGCAGGTACACCGGGGAGCTGTTTTTT. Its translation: CSATTGGRYTGELFF.

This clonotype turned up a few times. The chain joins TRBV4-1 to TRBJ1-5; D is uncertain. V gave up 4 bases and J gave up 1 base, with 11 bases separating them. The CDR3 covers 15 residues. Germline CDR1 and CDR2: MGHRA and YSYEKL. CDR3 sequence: CASSRERGSNQPQHF. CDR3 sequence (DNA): TGCGCCAGCAGCCGGGAACGGGGAAGCAATCAGCCCCAGCATTTT.

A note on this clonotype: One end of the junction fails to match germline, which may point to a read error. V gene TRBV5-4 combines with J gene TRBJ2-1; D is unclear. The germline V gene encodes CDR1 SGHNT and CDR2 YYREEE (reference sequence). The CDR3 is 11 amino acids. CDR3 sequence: CASSLDNKQFF. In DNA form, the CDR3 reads TGTGCCAGCAGCTTGGACAATAAGCAGTTCTTC.

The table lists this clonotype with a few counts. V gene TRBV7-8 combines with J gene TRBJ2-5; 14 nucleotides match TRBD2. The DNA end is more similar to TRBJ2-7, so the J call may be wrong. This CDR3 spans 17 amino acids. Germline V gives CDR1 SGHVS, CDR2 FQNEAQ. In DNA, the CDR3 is TGTGCCAGCAGCCCGGGACTAGCGGGAGCTGGAAAAGGCGAGCAGTACTTC. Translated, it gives CASSPGLAGAGKGEQYF.

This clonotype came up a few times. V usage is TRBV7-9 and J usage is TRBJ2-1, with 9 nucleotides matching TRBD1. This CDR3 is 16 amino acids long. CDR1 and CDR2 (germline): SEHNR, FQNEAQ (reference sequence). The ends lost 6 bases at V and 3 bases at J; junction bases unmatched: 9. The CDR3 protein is CASSYSGTGLYNEQFF. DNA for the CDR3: TGTGCCAGCAGTTATTCGGGGACAGGGCTCTACAATGAGCAGTTCTTC. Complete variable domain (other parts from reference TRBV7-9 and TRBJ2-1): DTGVSQNPRHKITKRGQNVTFRCDPISEHNRLYWYRQTLGQGPEFLTYFQNEAQLEKSRLLSDRFSAERPKGSFSTLEIQRTEQGDSAMYLCASSYSGTGLYNEQFFGPGTRLTVL.

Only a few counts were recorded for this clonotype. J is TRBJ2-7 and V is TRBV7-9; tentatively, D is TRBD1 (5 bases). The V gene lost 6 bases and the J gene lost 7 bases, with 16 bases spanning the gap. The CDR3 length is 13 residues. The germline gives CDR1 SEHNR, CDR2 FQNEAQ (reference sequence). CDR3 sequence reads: CASRPGATNEQYF. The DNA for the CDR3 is TGTGCCAGCAGACCTGGGGCTACTAATGAGCAGTACTTC.

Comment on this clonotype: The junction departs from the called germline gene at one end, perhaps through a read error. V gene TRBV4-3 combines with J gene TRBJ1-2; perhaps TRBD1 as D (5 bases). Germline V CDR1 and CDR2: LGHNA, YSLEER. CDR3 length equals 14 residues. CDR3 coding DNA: TGCACCAGCAGCCAAGGGGCGGGCGGTTTGGGCTACACCTTC. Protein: CTSSQGAGGLGYTF.

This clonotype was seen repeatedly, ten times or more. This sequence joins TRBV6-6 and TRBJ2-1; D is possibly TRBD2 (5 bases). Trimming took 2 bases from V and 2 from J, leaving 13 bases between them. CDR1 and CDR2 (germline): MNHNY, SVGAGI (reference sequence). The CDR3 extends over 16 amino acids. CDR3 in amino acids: CASSYRSSTTYNEQFF. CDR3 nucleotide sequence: TGTGCCAGCAGTTACCGATCTAGCACCACCTACAATGAGCAGTTCTTC.